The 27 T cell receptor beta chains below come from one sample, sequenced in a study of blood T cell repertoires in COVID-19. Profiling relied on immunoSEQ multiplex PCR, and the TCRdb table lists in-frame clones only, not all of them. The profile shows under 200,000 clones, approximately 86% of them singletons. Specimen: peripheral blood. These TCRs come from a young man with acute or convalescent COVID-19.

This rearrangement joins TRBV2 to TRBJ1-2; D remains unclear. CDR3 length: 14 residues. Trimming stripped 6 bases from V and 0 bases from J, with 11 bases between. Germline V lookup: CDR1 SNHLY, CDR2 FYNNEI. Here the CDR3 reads CASSVDTANYGYTF. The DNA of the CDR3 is TGTGCCAGCAGCGTAGACACAGCTAACTATGGCTACACCTTC. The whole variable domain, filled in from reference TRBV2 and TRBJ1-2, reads EPEVTQTPSHQVTQMGQEVILRCVPISNHLYFYWYRQILGQKVEFLVSFYNNEISEKSEIFDDQFSVERPDGSNFTLKIRSTKLEDSAMYFCASSVDTANYGYTFGSGTRLTVV.

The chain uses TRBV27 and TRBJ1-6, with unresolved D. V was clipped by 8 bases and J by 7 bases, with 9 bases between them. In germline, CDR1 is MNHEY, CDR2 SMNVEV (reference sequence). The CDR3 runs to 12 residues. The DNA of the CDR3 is TGTGCCAGCTCGGAACAGAATTCACCCCTCCACTTT. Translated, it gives CASSEQNSPLHF.

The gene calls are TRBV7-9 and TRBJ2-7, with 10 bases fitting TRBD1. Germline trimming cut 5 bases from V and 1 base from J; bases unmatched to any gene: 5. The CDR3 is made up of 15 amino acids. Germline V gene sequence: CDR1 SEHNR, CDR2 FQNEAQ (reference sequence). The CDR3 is CASSRDRGDSYEQYF. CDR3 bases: TGTGCCAGCAGCCGGGACAGGGGCGATTCCTACGAGCAGTACTTC.

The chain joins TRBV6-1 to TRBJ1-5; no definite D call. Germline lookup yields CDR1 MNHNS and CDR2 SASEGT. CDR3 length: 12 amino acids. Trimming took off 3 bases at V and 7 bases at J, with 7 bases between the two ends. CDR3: CASSDGGQPQHF. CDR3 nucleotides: TGTGCCAGCAGTGATGGCGGGCAGCCCCAGCATTTT.

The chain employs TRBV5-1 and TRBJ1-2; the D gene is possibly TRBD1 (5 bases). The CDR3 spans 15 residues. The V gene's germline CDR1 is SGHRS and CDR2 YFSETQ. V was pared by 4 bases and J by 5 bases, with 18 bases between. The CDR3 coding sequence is TGCGCCAGCAGCCCTGGACATCACGCTTCTTATGGCTACACCTTC. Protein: CASSPGHHASYGYTF.

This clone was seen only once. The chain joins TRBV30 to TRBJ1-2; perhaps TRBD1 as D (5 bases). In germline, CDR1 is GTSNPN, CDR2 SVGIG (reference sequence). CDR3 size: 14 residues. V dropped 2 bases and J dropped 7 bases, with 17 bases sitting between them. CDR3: CAWSFGRGSLGYTF. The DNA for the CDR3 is TGTGCCTGGAGTTTTGGAAGGGGTTCCCTTGGCTACACCTTC.

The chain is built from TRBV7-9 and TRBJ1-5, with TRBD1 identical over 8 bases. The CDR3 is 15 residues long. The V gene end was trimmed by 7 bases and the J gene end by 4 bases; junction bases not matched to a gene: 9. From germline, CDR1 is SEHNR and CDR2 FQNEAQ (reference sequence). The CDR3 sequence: CASTSAGQENQPQHF. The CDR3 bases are TGTGCCAGCACCAGCGCGGGACAGGAAAATCAGCCCCAGCATTTT.

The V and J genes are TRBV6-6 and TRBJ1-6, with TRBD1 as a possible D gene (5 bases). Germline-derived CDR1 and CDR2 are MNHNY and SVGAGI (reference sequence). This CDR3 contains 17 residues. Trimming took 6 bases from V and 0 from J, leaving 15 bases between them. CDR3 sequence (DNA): TGTGCCAGCAGCCGAGGACACGCGAGCTCCTATAATTCACCCCTCCACTTT. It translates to CASSRGHASSYNSPLHF.

Here the CDR3 DNA reads TGTGCCAGCAGCGTAGAGGCGGCCAGGGGGAACACTGAAGCTTTCTTT. Protein: CASSVEAARGNTEAFF. The chain employs TRBV9 and TRBJ1-1; a weak D match, TRBD1 (6 bases). This CDR3 has 16 amino acids. Germline lookup yields CDR1 SGDLS and CDR2 YYNGEE. V lost 0 bases to trimming and J lost 1 base, with 13 bases between them.

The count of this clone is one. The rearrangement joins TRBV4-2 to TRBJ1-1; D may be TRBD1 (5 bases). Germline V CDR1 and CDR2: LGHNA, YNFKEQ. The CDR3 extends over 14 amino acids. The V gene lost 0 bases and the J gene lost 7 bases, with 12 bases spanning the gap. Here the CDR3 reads CASSQDIGTSEAFF. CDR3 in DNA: TGTGCCAGCAGCCAAGATATAGGGACTAGTGAAGCTTTCTTT.

Written as DNA, the CDR3 is TGCGCCAGCAGCAGAACGGGACTAGCGGGGGGCCCACGCACAGATACGCAGTATTTT. As protein: CASSRTGLAGGPRTDTQYF. The chain recombines TRBV5-1 with TRBJ2-3; 15 nucleotides line up with TRBD2. The germline CDR1 and CDR2 sequences are SGHRS and YFSETQ. The CDR3 is 19 residues long. After removal of 4 bases from V and 1 base from J, the junction contained 10 bases not matched to a gene. Full variable domain (missing parts from reference TRBV5-1 and TRBJ2-3): KAGVTQTPRYLIKTRGQQVTLSCSPISGHRSVSWYQQTPGQGLQFLFEYFSETQRNKGNFPGRFSGRQFSNSRSEMNVSTLELGDSALYLCASSRTGLAGGPRTDTQYFGPGTRLTVL.

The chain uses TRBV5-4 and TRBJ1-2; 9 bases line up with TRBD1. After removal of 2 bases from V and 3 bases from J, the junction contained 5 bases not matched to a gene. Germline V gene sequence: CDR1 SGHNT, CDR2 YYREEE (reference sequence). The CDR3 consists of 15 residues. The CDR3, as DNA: TGTGCCAGCAGCTTCCTGGACAGGGGACACTATGGCTACACCTTC. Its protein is CASSFLDRGHYGYTF.

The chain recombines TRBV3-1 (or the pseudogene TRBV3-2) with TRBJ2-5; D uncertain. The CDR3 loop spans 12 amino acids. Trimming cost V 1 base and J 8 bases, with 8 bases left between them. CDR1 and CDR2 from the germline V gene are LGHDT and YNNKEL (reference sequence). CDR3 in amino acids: CASSQVSSTQYF. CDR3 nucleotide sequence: TGTGCCAGCAGCCAAGTTTCGTCCACCCAGTACTTC.

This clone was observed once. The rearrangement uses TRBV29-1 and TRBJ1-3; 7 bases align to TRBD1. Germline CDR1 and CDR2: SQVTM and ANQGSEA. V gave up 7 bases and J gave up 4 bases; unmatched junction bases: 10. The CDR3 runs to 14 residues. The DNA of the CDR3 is TGCAGCGCTGCCCAGGGGGTAGAAGGAAACACCATATATTTT. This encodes CSAAQGVEGNTIYF.

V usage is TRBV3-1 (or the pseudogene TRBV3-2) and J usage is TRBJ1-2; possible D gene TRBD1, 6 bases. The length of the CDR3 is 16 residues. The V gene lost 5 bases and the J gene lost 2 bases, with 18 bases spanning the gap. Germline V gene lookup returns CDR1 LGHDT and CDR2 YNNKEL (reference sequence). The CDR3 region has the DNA TGTGCCAGCAGCATAAGGGGGGGCATCTTGAACTATGGCTACACCTTC. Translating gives CASSIRGGILNYGYTF.

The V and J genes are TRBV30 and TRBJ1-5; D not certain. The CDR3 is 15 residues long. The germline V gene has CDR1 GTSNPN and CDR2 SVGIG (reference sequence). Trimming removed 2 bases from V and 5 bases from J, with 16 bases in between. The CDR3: CAWSIAGRIDQPQHF. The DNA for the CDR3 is TGTGCCTGGAGTATCGCCGGGAGGATTGATCAGCCCCAGCATTTT.

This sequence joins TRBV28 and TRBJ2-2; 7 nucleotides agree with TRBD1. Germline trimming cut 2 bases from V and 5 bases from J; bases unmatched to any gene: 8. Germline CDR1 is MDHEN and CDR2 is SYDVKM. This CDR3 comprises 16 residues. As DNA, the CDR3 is TGTGCCAGCAGTTTACCACGACAGGGTAGAACCGGGGAGCTGTTTTTT. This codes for CASSLPRQGRTGELFF.

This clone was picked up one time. The CDR3 DNA follows: TGTGCCAACGCGGGGGGTGGCACCGGGGAGCTGTTTTTT. It codes for CANAGGGTGELFF. The chain recombines TRBV6-5 with TRBJ2-2, with 8 bases lining up with TRBD2. With 10 bases clipped from V and 4 bases from J, the junction kept 5 bases outside the gene matches. This CDR3 is built from 13 residues. Germline CDR1 and CDR2: MNHEY and SVGAGI.

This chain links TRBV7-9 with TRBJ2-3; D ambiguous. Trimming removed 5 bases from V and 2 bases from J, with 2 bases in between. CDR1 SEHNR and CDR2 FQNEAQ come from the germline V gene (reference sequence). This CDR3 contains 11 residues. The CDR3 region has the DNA TGTGCCAGCAGCCACACAGATACGCAGTATTTT. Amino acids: CASSHTDTQYF.

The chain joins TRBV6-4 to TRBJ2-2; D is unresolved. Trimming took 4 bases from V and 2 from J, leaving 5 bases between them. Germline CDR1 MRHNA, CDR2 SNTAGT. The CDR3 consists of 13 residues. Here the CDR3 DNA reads TGTGCCAGCAGTGTTAGCAACACCGGGGAGCTGTTTTTT. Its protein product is CASSVSNTGELFF.

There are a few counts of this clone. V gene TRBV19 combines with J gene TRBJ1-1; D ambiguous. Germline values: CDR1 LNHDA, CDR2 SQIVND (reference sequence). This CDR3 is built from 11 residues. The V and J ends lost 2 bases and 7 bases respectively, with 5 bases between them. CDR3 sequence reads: CASSITSEAFF. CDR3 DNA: TGTGCCAGTAGTATAACAAGTGAAGCTTTCTTT.

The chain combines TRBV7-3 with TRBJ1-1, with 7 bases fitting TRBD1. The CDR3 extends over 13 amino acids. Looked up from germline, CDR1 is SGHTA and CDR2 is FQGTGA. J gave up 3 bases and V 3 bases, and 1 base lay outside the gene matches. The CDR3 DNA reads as TGTGCCAGCAGCTTGACAGGGTACACTGAAGCTTTCTTT. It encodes CASSLTGYTEAFF.

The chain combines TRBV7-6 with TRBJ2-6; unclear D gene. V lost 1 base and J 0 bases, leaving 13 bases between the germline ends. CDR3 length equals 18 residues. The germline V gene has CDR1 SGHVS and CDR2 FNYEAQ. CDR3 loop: CASSLVLGSDSGANVLTF. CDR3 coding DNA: TGTGCCAGCAGCTTAGTTTTAGGCAGCGACTCTGGGGCCAACGTCCTGACTTTC.

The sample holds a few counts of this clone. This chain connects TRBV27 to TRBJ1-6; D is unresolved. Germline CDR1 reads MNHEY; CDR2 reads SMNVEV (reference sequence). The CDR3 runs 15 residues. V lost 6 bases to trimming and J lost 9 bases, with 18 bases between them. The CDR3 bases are TGTGCCAGCAGCCCAAAACCTGGGCTCAGTTCACCCCTCCACTTT. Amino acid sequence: CASSPKPGLSSPLHF.

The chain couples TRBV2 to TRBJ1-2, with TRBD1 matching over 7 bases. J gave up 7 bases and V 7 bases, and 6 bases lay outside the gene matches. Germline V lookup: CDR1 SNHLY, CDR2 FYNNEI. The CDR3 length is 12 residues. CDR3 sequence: CASNSTGLGYTF. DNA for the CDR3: TGTGCCAGCAATTCGACAGGGCTTGGCTACACCTTC.

The CDR3 nucleotides are TGTGCCAGCAGCCAAACGAGGGCAGATACGCAGTATTTT. Protein sequence: CASSQTRADTQYF. This chain links TRBV7-9 with TRBJ2-3, with D perhaps TRBD2 (5 bases). Per germline, CDR1 SEHNR and CDR2 FQNEAQ (reference sequence). Trimming stripped 5 bases from V and 4 bases from J, with 10 bases between. The CDR3 is 13 amino acids.

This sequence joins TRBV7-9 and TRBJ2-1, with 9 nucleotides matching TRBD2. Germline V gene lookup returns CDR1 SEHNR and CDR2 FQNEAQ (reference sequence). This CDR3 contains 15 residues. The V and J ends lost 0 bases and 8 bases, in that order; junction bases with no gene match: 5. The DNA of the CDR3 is TGTGCCAGCAGCTTAGCCCAGCGGGGGGCCGATGAGCAGTTCTTC. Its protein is CASSLAQRGADEQFF.